This T cell receptor (beta chain) was sequenced during a study of early T cells in non-severe SARS-CoV-2 infection. Study information: With bulk RNA from unsorted whole blood as input, sequencing yielded unpaired chains.

This clonotype occurred a few times. Its specificity is not known. Unique molecular identifier tags were affixed to discrete cDNA molecules. MiXCR, applied by TCRdb to the 5' RACE reads, yields one record per CDR3 protein. The table records 24,000 or so distinct CDR3 sequences, roughly 4.1% of them present only once. Broader study findings: Private and CD4 specificities were missed by VDJdb matching, which favored anti-spike CD8 responses.

The sequence was obtained from an adult who was a healthcare worker with PCR-confirmed SARS-CoV-2 infection or an uninfected control (not recorded which). Material for sequencing was whole blood.

The CDR3 DNA sequence: TGTGCCAGCAGCGTAGGGCGGGACATCGGAAACACCATATATTTT. Its translation: CASSVGRDIGNTIYF. The chain employs TRBV9 and TRBJ1-3, with D perhaps matching TRBD1 (6 bases). Looked up from germline, CDR1 is SGDLS and CDR2 is YYNGEE. This CDR3 is built from 15 residues. V lost 0 bases, J lost 4 bases, and 11 bases lay in between.